A single sample is the source of the 20 T cell receptor beta chains below, sequenced in a study of cytomegalovirus exposure and HLA in healthy donors (dated by TCRdb to between 2016 and 2019). Libraries were built with the immunoSEQ multiplex PCR assay. The multiplex PCR relied on a mix of 60 forward primers for TCR Vbeta segments and 13 reverse primers for TCR Jbeta segments. TCRdb stores this immuneACCESS table with in-frame sequences only. Part of the clones is absent; in the studies checked, under half of the shortfall reflects unresolved V genes, and no reason is known for the rest. The sample table shows about 200,000 clones, and over 70% are seen once. The ten largest make up roughly 1.7% of the sample. Sequenced input: PBMCs. The receptors come from a man aged 40-55 years in good health and CMV-seropositive.

V is TRBV29-1 and J is TRBJ2-5; TRBD2 agrees at 7 bases. The CDR3 length is 14 residues. CDR1 and CDR2 (germline): SQVTM, ANQGSEA. V shed 3 bases, J shed 0 bases, and the junction held 4 bases outside the gene matches. The CDR3 region has the DNA TGCAGCGTTGATCGACTAGCAGACCAAGAGACCCAGTACTTC. This codes for CSVDRLADQETQYF.

The chain recombines TRBV7-2 with TRBJ2-1, with D maybe TRBD2 (6 bases). CDR3 length: 14 residues. V lost 0 bases to trimming and J lost 6 bases, with 9 bases between them. Germline V CDR1 and CDR2: SGHTA, FQGNSA. The CDR3: CASSLALAFNEQFF. CDR3 bases: TGTGCCAGCAGCTTAGCGCTAGCGTTCAATGAGCAGTTCTTC.

The V call is TRBV5-5, the J call TRBJ2-1; 7 bases fit TRBD2. In germline, CDR1 is SGHKS, CDR2 YYEKEE (reference sequence). Trimming at V came to 0 bases and at J to 3 bases, leaving 3 bases not matched to a gene. The CDR3 is 15 amino acids. This chain's CDR3 is CASSLGWEGYNEQFF. CDR3 in DNA: TGTGCCAGCAGCTTGGGGTGGGAGGGCTACAATGAGCAGTTCTTC.

V gene TRBV19 combines with J gene TRBJ1-1; 7 bases are shared with TRBD1. CDR3 size: 14 residues. The V gene end was trimmed by 5 bases and the J gene end by 1 base; junction bases not matched to a gene: 4. The germline gives CDR1 LNHDA, CDR2 SQIVND (reference sequence). The CDR3 region is CASSPDRENTEAFF. The CDR3 DNA reads as TGTGCCAGTAGTCCCGACAGGGAGAACACTGAAGCTTTCTTT. Filled out from reference TRBV19 and TRBJ1-1, the complete variable domain reads DGGITQSPKYLFRKEGQNVTLSCEQNLNHDAMYWYRQDPGQGLRLIYYSQIVNDFQKGDIAEGYSVSREKKESFPLTVTSAQKNPTAFYLCASSPDRENTEAFFGQGTRLTVV.

This clone was seen a few times. This chain connects TRBV27 to TRBJ1-2; TRBD1 is a possible D gene (5 bases). Germline CDR1 MNHEY, CDR2 SMNVEV (reference sequence). This CDR3 region has 14 residues. The germline V and J ends were trimmed by 0 bases and 7 bases, with 12 bases remaining between them. CDR3 nucleotides: TGTGCCAGCAGTTTATCCCTCCGTAGGGGTGGCTACACCTTC. Its protein product is CASSLSLRRGGYTF.

The chain has TRBV10-3 and TRBJ2-4, with TRBD1 as a possible D gene (6 bases). The CDR3 contains 13 residues. The germline V gene has CDR1 ENHRY and CDR2 SYGVKD. V lost 3 bases to trimming and J lost 4 bases, with 7 bases between them. The CDR3 DNA sequence: TGTGCCATCAGTGAAGGACAGAAAAACATTCAGTACTTC. Its translation is CAISEGQKNIQYF.

The chain is built from TRBV11-3 and TRBJ2-7; D possibly corresponds to TRBD1 (5 bases). V was trimmed by 2 bases and J by 1 base, leaving 9 bases between them. Germline V CDR1 and CDR2: SGHNT, YENEEA. The CDR3 loop spans 14 amino acids. The CDR3 sequence: CASSLQGASYEQYF. The CDR3 coding sequence is TGTGCCAGCAGCTTACAGGGTGCGTCCTACGAGCAGTACTTC.

The chain links TRBV14 to TRBJ2-5, with TRBD2 matching over 8 bases. Germline lookup yields CDR1 SGHDN and CDR2 FVKESK. J lost 7 bases, V lost 4 bases, and 11 bases had no gene match. The CDR3 loop spans 15 amino acids. The CDR3: CASSLPGRGGGTQYF. Here the CDR3 DNA reads TGTGCCAGCAGCCTCCCCGGGAGGGGAGGCGGGACCCAGTACTTC.

The gene calls are TRBV9 and TRBJ1-3, with D uncertain. This CDR3 comprises 14 residues. V lost 5 bases and J lost 0, with 9 bases in between. CDR1 is SGDLS, CDR2 YYNGEE, per germline. The CDR3 here is CASRKGSSGNTIYF. The CDR3 nucleotides are TGTGCCAGCAGGAAAGGGAGCTCTGGAAACACCATATATTTT.

V usage is TRBV5-4 and J usage is TRBJ2-7, with D possibly TRBD2 on 6 matching bases. The germline gives CDR1 SGHNT, CDR2 YYREEE (reference sequence). V lost 0 bases and J lost 0, with 10 bases in between. The CDR3 is made up of 15 amino acids. This CDR3 is CASSLEGLNSYEQYF. As DNA, the CDR3 is TGTGCCAGCAGCTTGGAGGGACTCAACTCCTACGAGCAGTACTTC.

V usage is TRBV11-2 and J usage is TRBJ2-5, with D maybe TRBD2 (6 bases). The germline V gene encodes CDR1 SGHAT and CDR2 FQNNGV. This CDR3 region has 14 residues. Trimming cost V 1 base and J 5 bases, with 11 bases left between them. The CDR3 spells CASSLVVGSETQYF. Written as DNA, the CDR3 is TGTGCCAGCAGCTTAGTGGTCGGGAGTGAGACCCAGTACTTC.

The gene calls are TRBV7-2 and TRBJ1-1; the match to TRBD1 covers 8 bases. The V gene end was trimmed by 6 bases and the J gene end by 3 bases; junction bases not matched to a gene: 3. In germline, CDR1 is SGHTA, CDR2 FQGNSA. The CDR3 is 13 amino acids. The CDR3 sequence is CASRQDRDTEAFF. In DNA, the CDR3 is TGTGCCAGCAGGCAGGACAGGGACACTGAAGCTTTCTTT.

The V gene is TRBV7-9, the J gene TRBJ1-2; TRBD1 aligns across 8 bases. CDR3 size: 13 residues. J gave up 8 bases and V 5 bases, and 7 bases lay outside the gene matches. CDR1 and CDR2 (germline): SEHNR, FQNEAQ (reference sequence). The CDR3 spells CASSLDRVGGYTF. The CDR3 DNA reads TGTGCCAGCAGCCTGGACAGGGTCGGAGGCTACACCTTC.

The sample holds one count of this clone. The chain has TRBV2 and TRBJ2-3; 8 bases fit TRBD1. CDR1 is SNHLY and CDR2 is FYNNEI in the germline V gene. This CDR3 spans 14 amino acids. J gave up 2 bases and V 8 bases, and 6 bases lay outside the gene matches. CDR3 amino acids: CASHKDRDTDTQYF. The CDR3 nucleotides read TGTGCCAGCCACAAGGACAGGGACACAGATACGCAGTATTTT.

This clone was observed a handful of times. This sequence joins TRBV30 and TRBJ1-2, with TRBD1 matching over 8 bases. The V gene end was trimmed by 2 bases and the J gene end by 8 bases; junction bases not matched to a gene: 7. The length of the CDR3 is 13 residues. From germline, CDR1 is GTSNPN and CDR2 SVGIG (reference sequence). CDR3 in DNA: TGTGCCTGGAGTTCAAACAGGGGGGGAGGCTACACCTTC. Amino acids: CAWSSNRGGGYTF.

The chain has TRBV20-1 and TRBJ2-7; D is undetermined. This CDR3 region has 11 residues. The V gene's germline CDR1 is DFQATT and CDR2 SNEGSKA (reference sequence). V was clipped by 6 bases and J by 5 bases, with 11 bases between them. In nucleotides, the CDR3 is TGCAGTGCCACTAAATTCCACGAGCAGTACTTC. Its protein product is CSATKFHEQYF.

This clone was found a few times. The chain employs TRBV6-5 and TRBJ2-6, with D perhaps matching TRBD1 (5 bases). V was trimmed by 7 bases and J by 0 bases, leaving 10 bases between them. The CDR3 is 15 amino acids. CDR1 and CDR2 (germline): MNHEY, SVGAGI. CDR3 sequence (DNA): TGTGCCAGCACCAAAAGGGGCTCTGGGGCCAACGTCCTGACTTTC. Amino acid sequence: CASTKRGSGANVLTF.

V gene TRBV5-1 combines with J gene TRBJ2-7; TRBD1 agrees at 11 bases. The J segment lost 6 bases and the V segment lost 3 bases, leaving 5 bases of the junction unmatched. From germline, CDR1 is SGHRS and CDR2 YFSETQ. This CDR3 contains 14 residues. DNA of the CDR3: TGCGCCAGCAGCTACTCCGGGACAGGGGGCGAGCAGTACTTC. Translating it yields CASSYSGTGGEQYF.

The chain employs TRBV4-3 and TRBJ1-1; 9 nucleotides match TRBD1. The CDR3 totals 16 residues. V gave up 1 base and J gave up 0 bases; unmatched junction bases: 3. Per germline, CDR1 LGHNA and CDR2 YSLEER. The CDR3 DNA follows: TGCGCCAGCAGCCAAGGGACAGGGGTGATGAACACTGAAGCTTTCTTT. This gives the protein CASSQGTGVMNTEAFF.

The chain carries TRBV7-3 and TRBJ2-1; 13 nucleotides agree with TRBD2. Looked up from germline, CDR1 is SGHTA and CDR2 is FQGTGA. After removal of 5 bases from V and 0 bases from J, the junction contained 13 bases not matched to a gene. CDR3 length equals 20 residues. The CDR3 nucleotides are TGTGCCAGCAGCCCCGGGACTAGCGGGAACAACCGGGGCTCCTACAATGAGCAGTTCTTC. Its translation is CASSPGTSGNNRGSYNEQFF.